Below, 28 T cell receptor beta chains from the same sample are listed, as sequenced in a study of T cell responses to AZD1222 COVID-19 vaccine. The table came from immunoSEQ multiplex PCR; TCRdb's copy has only in-frame clones and leaves some out. Of 60,000 to 80,000 clones in the sample, over 70% were seen once. The sequenced sample was peripheral blood, obtained 28 days after the second AZD1222 dose. Receptors originate from an adult who received the AZD1222 COVID-19 vaccine.

This clone has more than one count but fewer than ten. This sequence joins TRBV19 and TRBJ1-5, with D unclear. This CDR3 comprises 13 residues. V lost 5 bases and J lost 5, with 10 bases in between. Germline V gene lookup returns CDR1 LNHDA and CDR2 SQIVND (reference sequence). CDR3: CASSWGGDQPQHF. The CDR3 DNA is TGTGCCAGTAGTTGGGGAGGTGATCAGCCCCAGCATTTT.

The rearrangement joins TRBV7-2 to TRBJ2-1, with TRBD2 matching over 8 bases. The CDR3 extends over 15 amino acids. Germline trimming cut 5 bases from V and 0 bases from J; bases unmatched to any gene: 3. In germline, CDR1 is SGHTA, CDR2 FQGNSA. The CDR3 DNA follows: TGTGCCAGCAGCCTACGGGAGGGCTCCTACAATGAGCAGTTCTTC. Translation gives CASSLREGSYNEQFF.

The V call is TRBV10-3, the J call TRBJ2-3; 11 nucleotides agree with TRBD2. The CDR3 has 18 residues. Trimming removed 8 bases from V and 2 bases from J; junction bases left unmatched: 15. CDR1 and CDR2 from the germline V gene are ENHRY and SYGVKD. The CDR3 sequence is CAIRRNTSGGIPTDTQYF. The CDR3 DNA reads TGTGCCATCCGTCGCAATACTAGCGGGGGCATCCCCACAGATACGCAGTATTTT.

The V gene is TRBV19, the J gene TRBJ1-1, with D tentatively TRBD1 (5 bases). V lost 5 bases to trimming and J lost 0 bases, with 16 bases between them. The CDR3 has 16 residues. Germline loops: CDR1 LNHDA, CDR2 SQIVND (reference sequence). CDR3 loop: CASSLYSLGVNTEAFF. The DNA of the CDR3 is TGTGCCAGTAGTCTCTACAGTTTAGGGGTGAACACTGAAGCTTTCTTT. The whole variable domain, filled in from reference TRBV19 and TRBJ1-1, reads DGGITQSPKYLFRKEGQNVTLSCEQNLNHDAMYWYRQDPGQGLRLIYYSQIVNDFQKGDIAEGYSVSREKKESFPLTVTSAQKNPTAFYLCASSLYSLGVNTEAFFGQGTRLTVV.

Here the CDR3 DNA reads TGCAGCGTTGAGTCTCGAGGGGGCCGGGGCACTGAAGCTTTCTTT. This gives the protein CSVESRGGRGTEAFF. V usage is TRBV29-1 and J usage is TRBJ1-1; TRBD1 matches 7 bases. Germline CDR1 SQVTM, CDR2 ANQGSEA. CDR3 length: 15 residues. V trimming: 3 bases; J trimming: 4 bases; junction bases outside the gene matches: 11.

About this clone: An end of the junction differs from the germline gene, which may be a read error. The genes are TRBV2 and TRBJ2-3, with 10 bases that match TRBD2. The CDR3 totals 15 residues. Germline V gene data show CDR1 as SNHLY and CDR2 as FYNNEI. The CDR3 sequence is CASREGLAGTDTQYF. CDR3 DNA sequence: TGTGCCAGCAGGGAAGGACTAGCGGGCACAGATACGCAGTATTTT.

The rearrangement links TRBV25-1 to TRBJ2-7; D not certain. Trimming shortened V by 5 bases and J by 0 bases, and 2 bases separated the two germline ends. The CDR3 totals 11 residues. Germline lookup yields CDR1 MGHDK and CDR2 SYGVNS. The CDR3 sequence is CASSSSYEQYF. DNA of the CDR3: TGTGCCAGCAGTAGCTCCTACGAGCAGTACTTC.

Of note for this clone: The CDR3 carries no conserved terminal phenylalanine or tryptophan, so it likely arises from a read error. The limits of the CDR3 on the DNA are not certain, so only TCRdb's listed CDR3 is given. The chain couples TRBV24-1 to TRBJ1-5; the D call TRBD1 from the table was never checked on the DNA. The CDR3 contains 12 residues when both ends are counted. Germline lookup yields CDR1 KGHDR and CDR2 SFDVKD. CDR3 amino acids: CATSEGTGYPLE.

V and J are TRBV7-9 and TRBJ2-2, with 7 positions matching TRBD1. V gave up 4 bases and J gave up 6 bases; unmatched junction bases: 2. This CDR3 is built from 13 residues. CDR1 SEHNR and CDR2 FQNEAQ come from the germline V gene (reference sequence). The CDR3 region is CASSSTGPGELFF. For the CDR3, the DNA is TGTGCCAGCAGCTCGACAGGGCCCGGGGAGCTGTTTTTT.

As to this clone: Its ends do not fully match the called genes, so a read error is possible. This sequence joins TRBV2 and TRBJ2-7; tentatively, D is TRBD1 (6 bases). Germline assignment: CDR1 SNHLY and CDR2 FYNNEI. The CDR3 covers 11 residues. Here the CDR3 DNA reads TGTGCCAGCAGTCAAGAGGCACGACAGGTCTTC. Encoded protein: CASSQEARQVF. Based on the CDR3 plus reference TRBV2 and TRBJ2-7, the full variable domain is EPEVTQTPSHQVTQMGQEVILRCVPISNHLYFYWYRQILGQKVEFLVSFYNNEISEKSEIFDDQFSVERPDGSNFTLKIRSTKLEDSAMYFCASSQEARQVFGPGTRLTVT.

The chain combines TRBV27 with TRBJ1-2, with 11 bases that match TRBD1. V dropped 4 bases and J dropped 4; count of bases not matched to a gene: 5. CDR1 and CDR2 (germline): MNHEY, SMNVEV (reference sequence). CDR3 length: 15 amino acids. As DNA, the CDR3 is TGTGCCAGCAGTTCCCCCGGGACAGGGGGCTATGGCTACACCTTC. Amino acid sequence: CASSSPGTGGYGYTF.

This clone turned up a few times. The gene calls are TRBV9 and TRBJ2-5; the D gene is possibly TRBD1 (6 bases). Germline V gene lookup returns CDR1 SGDLS and CDR2 YYNGEE. Deletions cut 0 bases from V and 5 bases from J, with 17 bases between. The length of the CDR3 is 16 residues. Written as DNA, the CDR3 is TGTGCCAGCAGCGTAGGCCGTGGGGGCCTAGAGGAGACCCAGTACTTC. Residues: CASSVGRGGLEETQYF.

This chain links TRBV6-5 with TRBJ2-7; D is uncertain. With 2 bases removed from V and 5 bases from J, the gap between germline ends came to 10 bases. The germline gives CDR1 MNHEY, CDR2 SVGAGI. The CDR3 has 13 residues. CDR3 sequence (DNA): TGTGCCAGCAGTTACAGGAGCAGCCACGAGCAGTACTTC. It encodes CASSYRSSHEQYF.

For the CDR3, the DNA is TGTGCCAGCAGCCCGCGGAGCGAGCAGTTCTTC. Translation gives CASSPRSEQFF. V usage is TRBV11-2 and J usage is TRBJ2-1; no definite D call. Looked up from germline, CDR1 is SGHAT and CDR2 is FQNNGV. With 5 bases removed from V and 10 bases from J, the gap between germline ends came to 9 bases. The CDR3 consists of 11 residues.

V is TRBV7-9 and J is TRBJ2-3; 11 bases line up with TRBD2. Germline V gene sequence: CDR1 SEHNR, CDR2 FQNEAQ (reference sequence). J was trimmed by 1 base and V by 3 bases; bases with no gene match: 0. The CDR3 has 15 residues. This CDR3 is CASSLGLAGTDTQYF. The CDR3 DNA follows: TGTGCCAGCAGCTTGGGACTAGCGGGCACAGATACGCAGTATTTT. Complete variable domain (other parts from reference TRBV7-9 and TRBJ2-3): DTGVSQNPRHKITKRGQNVTFRCDPISEHNRLYWYRQTLGQGPEFLTYFQNEAQLEKSRLLSDRFSAERPKGSFSTLEIQRTEQGDSAMYLCASSLGLAGTDTQYFGPGTRLTVL.

The CDR3 sequence is CASSLMVTDTQYF. The CDR3 region has the DNA TGTGCCAGCAGTTTGATGGTGACAGATACGCAGTATTTT. This chain links TRBV12-3 or TRBV12-4 with TRBJ2-3; no clear D gene. V was pared by 3 bases and J by 3 bases, with 7 bases between. The CDR3 is made up of 13 amino acids.

This clone was detected once. The chain links TRBV19 to TRBJ1-6; the match to TRBD1 covers 7 bases. This CDR3 comprises 15 residues. CDR1 is LNHDA and CDR2 is SQIVND in the germline V gene (reference sequence). Losses at the gene ends were 5 bases for V and 5 bases for J; bases not matched to a gene: 6. This chain's CDR3 is CASSLRGQDNSPLHF. The CDR3 DNA sequence: TGTGCCAGTAGTTTACGAGGACAGGATAATTCACCCCTCCACTTT.

This clone was seen more than once but under ten times. The chain joins TRBV7-6 to TRBJ1-5; TRBD1 is a possible D gene (5 bases). V was clipped by 1 base and J by 1 base, with 14 bases between them. Germline V lookup: CDR1 SGHVS, CDR2 FNYEAQ. The CDR3 length is 17 residues. The chain's CDR3 is CASSLGPGLQSNQPQHF. CDR3 in DNA: TGTGCCAGCAGCTTAGGTCCGGGGCTGCAGAGCAATCAGCCCCAGCATTTT.

The rearrangement links TRBV7-3 to TRBJ2-3, with 9 bases lining up with TRBD1. V lost 2 bases, J lost 6 bases, and 6 bases stayed unmatched. The CDR3 length is 15 residues. In germline, CDR1 is SGHTA, CDR2 FQGTGA. The CDR3 loop reads CASSLSGTGRDTQYF. In nucleotides, the CDR3 is TGTGCCAGCAGCTTATCCGGGACAGGGCGGGATACGCAGTATTTT. Based on the CDR3 plus reference TRBV7-3 and TRBJ2-3, the full variable domain is GAGVSQTPSNKVTEKGKYVELRCDPISGHTALYWYRQSLGQGPEFLIYFQGTGAADDSGLPNDRFFAVRPEGSVSTLKIQRTERGDSAVYLCASSLSGTGRDTQYFGPGTRLTVL.

This rearrangement joins TRBV5-1 to TRBJ2-3; the match to TRBD2 covers 9 bases. In germline, CDR1 is SGHRS, CDR2 YFSETQ. The V gene end was trimmed by 1 base and the J gene end by 2 bases; junction bases not matched to a gene: 8. The CDR3 consists of 17 residues. The CDR3 is CASSLSGAGGLTDTQYF. The CDR3 DNA follows: TGCGCCAGCAGCTTGAGTGGAGCGGGGGGTCTCACAGATACGCAGTATTTT. Variable domain in full (rest from reference TRBV5-1 and TRBJ2-3): KAGVTQTPRYLIKTRGQQVTLSCSPISGHRSVSWYQQTPGQGLQFLFEYFSETQRNKGNFPGRFSGRQFSNSRSEMNVSTLELGDSALYLCASSLSGAGGLTDTQYFGPGTRLTVL.

This clone has a single count. The chain uses TRBV19 and TRBJ2-2; no firm D call. Germline loops: CDR1 LNHDA, CDR2 SQIVND (reference sequence). This CDR3 spans 15 amino acids. Trimming pared 2 bases from V and 7 bases from J, leaving 14 bases between. In DNA, the CDR3 is TGTGCCAGTAGTATATATAGCCCAACTATCGGGGAGCTGTTTTTT. It codes for CASSIYSPTIGELFF.

The chain recombines TRBV10-2 with TRBJ1-1; D may be TRBD1 (6 bases). The CDR3 is made up of 15 amino acids. Trimming shortened V by 5 bases and J by 0 bases, and 13 bases separated the two germline ends. From germline, CDR1 is WSHSY and CDR2 SAAADI. CDR3 nucleotides: TGCGCCAGCAGTAGCAGGGGACGAATGAACACTGAAGCTTTCTTT. This gives the protein CASSSRGRMNTEAFF.

The chain uses TRBV2 and TRBJ2-5; TRBD1 matches 8 bases. This CDR3 region has 14 residues. The V and J ends lost 6 bases and 2 bases, in that order; junction bases with no gene match: 5. CDR1 and CDR2 from the germline V gene are SNHLY and FYNNEI. CDR3 amino acids: CASRRDRNQETQYF. The CDR3 coding sequence is TGTGCCAGCAGACGGGACAGGAATCAAGAGACCCAGTACTTC.

The chain links TRBV29-1 to TRBJ1-2; D gene unclear. The CDR3 loop spans 12 amino acids. CDR1 and CDR2 (germline): SQVTM, ANQGSEA. Trimming pared 0 bases from V and 9 bases from J, leaving 11 bases between. CDR3 sequence: CSVEDSGFRYTF. The CDR3, as DNA: TGCAGCGTTGAAGACTCGGGTTTTCGCTACACCTTC. Together with reference TRBV29-1 and TRBJ1-2, the CDR3 gives the full variable domain: SAVISQKPSRDICQRGTSLTIQCQVDSQVTMMFWYRQQPGQSLTLIATANQGSEATYESGFVIDKFPISRPNLTFSTLTVSNMSPEDSSIYLCSVEDSGFRYTFGSGTRLTVV.

This clone was detected a few times. The V gene is TRBV28, the J gene TRBJ2-7; 8 bases match TRBD2. V gave up 9 bases and J gave up 3 bases; unmatched junction bases: 13. CDR1 is MDHEN, CDR2 SYDVKM, per germline. The length of the CDR3 is 15 residues. CDR3 in DNA: TGTGCCAGTTCCACAGCCCAGCGGGGGTTCTACGAGCAGTACTTC. This codes for CASSTAQRGFYEQYF.

This clone was counted between two and nine times. This rearrangement joins TRBV28 to TRBJ2-7, with 11 bases aligning to TRBD1. The CDR3 extends over 14 amino acids. Unmatched junction bases numbered 3, after V lost 5 bases and J lost 3 bases. Germline loops: CDR1 MDHEN, CDR2 SYDVKM. CDR3 residues: CASSAGTGGYEQYF. As DNA, the CDR3 is TGTGCCAGCAGTGCCGGGACAGGGGGCTACGAGCAGTACTTC.

The V call is TRBV7-9, the J call TRBJ2-1; maybe TRBD1 (6 bases). Germline V lookup: CDR1 SEHNR, CDR2 FQNEAQ (reference sequence). Trimming removed 5 bases from V and 7 bases from J, with 18 bases in between. The length of the CDR3 is 15 residues. The CDR3 region is CASSPRDTLWNEQFF. CDR3 coding DNA: TGTGCCAGCAGCCCCCGGGACACCCTTTGGAATGAGCAGTTCTTC.

The rearrangement uses TRBV11-2 and TRBJ2-1; D assignment may be TRBD1 or TRBD2 (5 bases each). The CDR3 loop spans 14 amino acids. Germline CDR1 is SGHAT and CDR2 is FQNNGV. The V end was cut by 5 bases, the J end by 5 bases, with 13 bases between. CDR3 in DNA: TGTGCCAGCAGCGCCGGGACCTATAACAATGAGCAGTTCTTC. Translation gives CASSAGTYNNEQFF.